The 30 T cell receptor beta chains presented below share a single source sample, sequenced in a study of blood T cell repertoires in COVID-19. Clones were sequenced by immunoSEQ multiplex PCR, and TCRdb holds only the in-frame ones, with some missing. The table has about 110,000 clones, 86% seen once; the top ten hold 4% to 5.5%. Sequenced sample: peripheral blood. The origin of the receptors is a man in his forties or fifties with acute or convalescent COVID-19.

The V gene is TRBV4-2, the J gene TRBJ1-4, with 10 bases fitting TRBD1. The CDR3 length is 15 residues. Germline CDR1 and CDR2: LGHNA and YNFKEQ. V lost 4 bases to trimming and J lost 6 bases; unmatched junction nucleotides: 5. The CDR3 sequence: CASSLTGTGDEKLFF. The CDR3 coding sequence is TGTGCCAGCAGCCTCACCGGGACAGGGGATGAAAAACTGTTTTTT.

The genes are TRBV30 and TRBJ1-1; 8 nucleotides match TRBD1. V shed 0 bases and J 3 bases; nucleotides not matched to a gene: 3. The germline V gene has CDR1 GTSNPN and CDR2 SVGIG (reference sequence). There are 14 residues in the CDR3. The DNA for the CDR3 is TGTGCCTGGAGTGTGGGACAGGCTTACACTGAAGCTTTCTTT. Protein sequence: CAWSVGQAYTEAFF.

The V and J genes are TRBV5-4 and TRBJ2-7; 9 bases line up with TRBD2. The germline V gene has CDR1 SGHNT and CDR2 YYREEE (reference sequence). V lost 0 bases, J lost 6 bases, and 4 bases stayed unmatched. The CDR3 is 14 amino acids. The DNA of the CDR3 is TGTGCCAGCAGCTTGGAAGCGGGGGGCTCCGAGCAGTACTTC. Residues: CASSLEAGGSEQYF.

The chain links TRBV5-4 to TRBJ1-4, with 8 bases matching TRBD1. This CDR3 spans 14 amino acids. Trimming took 4 bases from V and 7 from J; bases not matched to a gene: 6. Germline loops: CDR1 SGHNT, CDR2 YYREEE (reference sequence). CDR3 protein: CASSPGGRVEKLFF. CDR3 coding DNA: TGTGCCAGCAGCCCAGGGGGCCGGGTTGAAAAACTGTTTTTT.

V is TRBV21-1 and J is TRBJ2-5; the table calls TRBD1, which could not be checked here. TRBV21-1 is marked as a pseudogene. The CDR3 spans 17 residues. CDR3 in amino acids: CASSFSGAGAYQETQYF. The CDR3 DNA reads as TGTGCCAGCAGCTTTTCAGGGGCAGGGGCGTACCAAGAGACCCAGTACTTC.

This clone was detected only a few times. This chain links TRBV6-1 with TRBJ2-1; D is ambiguous. Deletions cut 0 bases from V and 0 bases from J, with 9 bases between. This CDR3 comprises 16 residues. Looked up from germline, CDR1 is MNHNS and CDR2 is SASEGT. The CDR3: CASSEALGFSYNEQFF. The CDR3 region has the DNA TGTGCCAGCAGTGAAGCGTTGGGCTTCTCCTACAATGAGCAGTTCTTC.

The chain employs TRBV13 and TRBJ2-3; D not resolved. Germline CDR1 is PRHDT and CDR2 is FYEKMQ (reference sequence). The CDR3 contains 14 residues. V gave up 0 bases and J gave up 1 base, with 5 bases separating them. The CDR3 DNA sequence: TGTGCCAGCAGCTTAGGGTCTCGCACAGATACGCAGTATTTT. This gives the protein CASSLGSRTDTQYF. Variable domain in full (rest from reference TRBV13 and TRBJ2-3): AAGVIQSPRHLIKEKRETATLKCYPIPRHDTVYWYQQGPGQDPQFLISFYEKMQSDKGSIPDRFSAQQFSDYHSELNMSSLELGDSALYFCASSLGSRTDTQYFGPGTRLTVL.

This clone was found once. The rearrangement uses TRBV30 and TRBJ2-1, with 8 positions matching TRBD1. Trimming removed 5 bases from V and 3 bases from J; junction bases left unmatched: 3. This CDR3 comprises 13 residues. The germline gives CDR1 GTSNPN, CDR2 SVGIG (reference sequence). CDR3: CAWCGQGYNEQFF. The CDR3 bases are TGTGCCTGGTGCGGACAGGGCTACAATGAGCAGTTCTTC. Filled out from reference TRBV30 and TRBJ2-1, the complete variable domain reads SQTIHQWPATLVQPVGSPLSLECTVEGTSNPNLYWYRQAAGRGLQLLFYSVGIGQISSEVPQNLSASRPQDRQFILSSKKLLLSDSGFYLCAWCGQGYNEQFFGPGTRLTVL.

The CDR3 loop is CASSLDRGWQETQYF. The CDR3, as DNA: TGTGCCAGCAGCTTAGACCGGGGATGGCAAGAGACCCAGTACTTC. This sequence joins TRBV7-2 and TRBJ2-5, with D perhaps matching TRBD2 (5 bases). Germline values: CDR1 SGHTA, CDR2 FQGNSA. Trimming removed 1 base at V and 2 bases at J, with 11 bases between. This CDR3 spans 15 amino acids.

The chain couples TRBV30 to TRBJ2-2; weak D call: TRBD1 (5 bases). CDR1 GTSNPN and CDR2 SVGIG come from the germline V gene (reference sequence). This CDR3 has 14 residues. With 4 bases removed from V and 4 bases from J, the gap between germline ends came to 13 bases. This CDR3 is CAWTALGLTGELFF. CDR3 bases: TGTGCCTGGACCGCGTTGGGGCTCACCGGGGAGCTGTTTTTT.

The gene calls are TRBV9 and TRBJ1-4; 8 bases line up with TRBD1. With 4 bases clipped from V and 8 bases from J, the junction kept 7 bases outside the gene matches. The CDR3 contains 14 residues. CDR1 is SGDLS and CDR2 is YYNGEE in the germline V gene. DNA for the CDR3: TGTGCCAGCAGCCTGACAGGGGTGGGCGAAAAACTGTTTTTT. Protein product: CASSLTGVGEKLFF.

The V gene is TRBV25-1, the J gene TRBJ1-4, with TRBD1 matching 11 bases. Trimming took 5 bases from V and 5 from J; bases not matched to a gene: 7. Germline V gene sequence: CDR1 MGHDK, CDR2 SYGVNS. This CDR3 region has 16 residues. The CDR3 is CASSMGDRGANEKLFF. The CDR3 region has the DNA TGTGCCAGCAGTATGGGGGACAGGGGGGCAAATGAAAAACTGTTTTTT.

The chain joins TRBV20-1 to TRBJ2-3, with 9 bases aligning to TRBD2. CDR1 and CDR2 from the germline V gene are DFQATT and SNEGSKA (reference sequence). The CDR3 extends over 15 amino acids. V dropped 3 bases and J dropped 1; count of bases not matched to a gene: 5. The CDR3 DNA reads as TGCAGTGCTAGTGGGTTAGCGGGAGGCACAGATACGCAGTATTTT. This sequence encodes CSASGLAGGTDTQYF.

The chain recombines TRBV19 with TRBJ1-5; D is possibly TRBD1 (6 bases). CDR1 is LNHDA, CDR2 SQIVND, per germline (reference sequence). Trimming stripped 5 bases from V and 2 bases from J, with 19 bases between. This CDR3 is 17 amino acids long. The CDR3 region is CASSPLGGRGGNQPQHF. CDR3 coding DNA: TGTGCCAGTAGTCCCCTGGGGGGGCGCGGGGGCAATCAGCCCCAGCATTTT.

This clone was seen once. V and J are TRBV2 and TRBJ1-6; no firm D call. CDR1 and CDR2 from the germline V gene are SNHLY and FYNNEI. The length of the CDR3 is 13 residues. The V gene lost 7 bases and the J gene lost 8 bases, with 12 bases spanning the gap. The CDR3 sequence: CASKRTSDSPLHF. The CDR3 coding sequence is TGTGCCAGCAAACGGACTTCGGATTCACCCCTCCACTTT.

As DNA, the CDR3 is TGCGCCAGCAGCCAAGATGCGGAGGTTACCAACACTGAAGCTTTCTTT. Translated, it gives CASSQDAEVTNTEAFF. The V call is TRBV4-1, the J call TRBJ1-1; no definite D call. Germline-derived CDR1 and CDR2 are MGHRA and YSYEKL. The CDR3 runs 16 residues. V lost 0 bases and J lost 2, with 13 bases in between.

This chain joins TRBV3-1 (or the pseudogene TRBV3-2) and TRBJ1-1; unclear D gene. The CDR3 consists of 14 residues. Germline V CDR1 and CDR2: LGHDT, YNNKEL (reference sequence). Trimming shortened V by 0 bases and J by 4 bases, and 9 bases separated the two germline ends. For the CDR3, the DNA is TGTGCCAGCAGCCAAGAATCTAGGAGCACTGAAGCTTTCTTT. This codes for CASSQESRSTEAFF.

This clone was observed once. The CDR3 DNA reads TGTGCCAGCAGCCAAGATCGGGATGGCTATGGCTACACCTTC. It encodes CASSQDRDGYGYTF. This chain links TRBV3-1 (or the pseudogene TRBV3-2) with TRBJ1-2; D not resolved. V lost 0 bases and J lost 4, with 9 bases in between. Germline values: CDR1 LGHDT, CDR2 YNNKEL (reference sequence). The CDR3 totals 14 residues.

The genes are TRBV19 and TRBJ2-1, with 13 bases aligning to TRBD2. CDR1 is LNHDA, CDR2 SQIVND, per germline (reference sequence). The CDR3 is made up of 16 amino acids. J was trimmed by 2 bases and V by 4 bases; bases with no gene match: 2. CDR3 sequence (DNA): TGTGCCAGTAGTAGGGGACTAGCGGGACCCTACAATGAGCAGTTCTTC. This translates into CASSRGLAGPYNEQFF.

The genes are TRBV27 and TRBJ1-6; D possibly corresponds to TRBD1 (5 bases). The CDR3 runs 15 residues. Germline-derived CDR1 and CDR2 are MNHEY and SMNVEV (reference sequence). The V end lost 5 bases, the J end lost 1 base, and 9 bases lay between the germline ends. CDR3 in amino acids: CASSTSGSYNSPLHF. The DNA for the CDR3 is TGTGCCAGCAGTACTTCAGGGTCCTATAATTCACCCCTCCACTTT.

The V and J genes are TRBV30 and TRBJ2-2; perhaps TRBD2 as D (6 bases). The CDR3 runs to 14 residues. Germline CDR1 GTSNPN, CDR2 SVGIG (reference sequence). The V gene lost 2 bases and the J gene lost 5 bases, with 12 bases spanning the gap. This CDR3 reads CAWSTSLETGELFF. The CDR3 DNA reads as TGTGCCTGGAGTACTAGCTTGGAAACCGGGGAGCTGTTTTTT.

The chain couples TRBV7-2 to TRBJ2-1, with 10 bases aligning to TRBD2. V lost 4 bases and J lost 8; bases outside the gene matches: 5. CDR3 length equals 14 residues. Germline CDR1 is SGHTA and CDR2 is FQGNSA. CDR3 nucleotides: TGTGCCAGCAGCTCGGGACTAGCGAACTATGAGCAGTTCTTC. Its translation is CASSSGLANYEQFF.

There are a few counts of this clone. V gene TRBV6-5 combines with J gene TRBJ2-1; the D gene is possibly TRBD2 (5 bases). V shed 5 bases and J shed 7 bases, with 15 bases lying between them. The CDR3 totals 14 residues. The germline CDR1 and CDR2 sequences are MNHEY and SVGAGI. The CDR3 DNA reads TGTGCCAGCAGTAGCGGTTACACGTCTAATGAGCAGTTCTTC. Residues: CASSSGYTSNEQFF.

This clone was seen a handful of times. The chain uses TRBV25-1 and TRBJ2-7; the match to TRBD1 covers 9 bases. The junction had 7 bases not matched to a gene; V was cut back by 3 bases and J by 1 base. Germline CDR1 reads MGHDK; CDR2 reads SYGVNS. The CDR3 is 16 residues long. CDR3 loop: CASSDTGGGRSYEQYF. The CDR3 DNA reads TGTGCCAGCAGTGATACAGGGGGCGGGCGTTCCTACGAGCAGTACTTC.

The J gene is TRBJ2-2, the V gene TRBV6-4; 7 nucleotides agree with TRBD2. CDR3 length equals 14 residues. Germline CDR1 is MRHNA and CDR2 is SNTAGT. The trim removed 6 bases at V and 4 bases at J, leaving 5 bases unmatched. As DNA, the CDR3 is TGTGCCAGCAGAAGTGCGGGAGTCACCGGGGAGCTGTTTTTT. This codes for CASRSAGVTGELFF.

The V and J genes are TRBV14 and TRBJ1-4; 7 nucleotides agree with TRBD1. V gave up 4 bases and J gave up 7 bases; unmatched junction bases: 9. The CDR3 contains 15 residues. Germline V lookup: CDR1 SGHDN, CDR2 FVKESK. DNA for the CDR3: TGTGCCAGCAGCCCTGCCGGGACAGTCGGTGAAAAACTGTTTTTT. Translated: CASSPAGTVGEKLFF. Looking up the rest from reference TRBV14 and TRBJ1-4 gives the full variable domain: EAGVTQFPSHSVIEKGQTVTLRCDPISGHDNLYWYRRVMGKEIKFLLHFVKESKQDESGMPNNRFLAERTGGTYSTLKVQPAELEDSGVYFCASSPAGTVGEKLFFGSGTQLSVL.

The rearrangement links TRBV7-9 to TRBJ1-3; D is perhaps TRBD1 (6 bases). The CDR3 spans 16 residues. V was pared by 4 bases and J by 1 base, with 14 bases between. The germline gives CDR1 SEHNR, CDR2 FQNEAQ (reference sequence). As DNA, the CDR3 is TGTGCCAGCAGCTGGAAGCGGGACACATCTGGAAACACCATATATTTT. As protein: CASSWKRDTSGNTIYF.

This clone was observed a handful of times. The chain has TRBV30 and TRBJ1-6; D uncertain. V was pared by 0 bases and J by 14 bases, with 11 bases between. This CDR3 has 12 residues. Looked up from germline, CDR1 is GTSNPN and CDR2 is SVGIG (reference sequence). The CDR3 sequence is CAWSVKAGALHF. The CDR3 coding sequence is TGTGCCTGGAGTGTAAAAGCGGGAGCCCTCCACTTT.

This clone was picked up one time. This chain connects TRBV19 to TRBJ1-5, with TRBD1 matching over 8 bases. Germline values: CDR1 LNHDA, CDR2 SQIVND (reference sequence). V lost 3 bases, J lost 5 bases, and 6 bases stayed unmatched. This CDR3 region has 15 residues. The chain's CDR3 is CASSIDGRGHQPQHF. CDR3 coding DNA: TGTGCCAGTAGTATTGATGGCAGGGGGCATCAGCCCCAGCATTTT.

The rearrangement uses TRBV27 and TRBJ2-1; perhaps TRBD2 as D (5 bases). Trimming removed 5 bases from V and 0 bases from J, with 14 bases in between. The CDR3 runs to 16 residues. Germline V gene sequence: CDR1 MNHEY, CDR2 SMNVEV (reference sequence). The CDR3 loop is CASSLRRDSSYNEQFF. CDR3 nucleotide sequence: TGTGCCAGCAGTCTCCGACGGGATTCCTCCTACAATGAGCAGTTCTTC.